A single sample gave rise to the 16 T cell receptor beta chains below, sequenced in a study of response to subunit inactivated influenza vaccine. TCRdb itself ran the RT-PCR reads through MiXCR, one entry per CDR3 protein. This sample yields roughly 630,000 distinct CDR3 sequences, of which approximately 15% are seen a single time; roughly 7.2% belongs to the top ten. Sample: PBMCs from blood, taken around 14 days before vaccination. These receptors all come from a man aged 50 to 59 who received an inactivated influenza vaccine.

This chain uses TRBV28 with TRBJ2-7, with 9 nucleotides matching TRBD1. Germline loops: CDR1 MDHEN, CDR2 SYDVKM. This CDR3 has 19 amino acids. After removal of 5 bases from V and 3 bases from J, the junction contained 20 bases not matched to a gene. Here the CDR3 reads CASSTRDRAKADTVYEQYF. The CDR3 coding sequence is TGTGCCAGCAGTACCCGGGACAGGGCCAAAGCCGACACCGTCTACGAGCAGTACTTC.

The chain links TRBV29-1 to TRBJ2-1; 10 positions match TRBD2. Unmatched junction bases numbered 7, after V lost 1 base and J lost 13 bases. The CDR3 runs 13 residues. Germline values: CDR1 SQVTM, CDR2 ANQGSEA. The CDR3 loop is CSVEALAGADQFF. CDR3 nucleotides: TGCAGCGTTGAAGCCCTAGCGGGGGCTGATCAGTTCTTC.

The chain links TRBV5-4 to TRBJ2-5; 8 bases are a match to TRBD1. Germline CDR1 SGHNT, CDR2 YYREEE (reference sequence). Trimming removed 4 bases from V and 5 bases from J; junction bases left unmatched: 13. This CDR3 is built from 16 residues. CDR3 amino acids: CASSPGQGRGAETQYF. The DNA for the CDR3 is TGTGCCAGCAGCCCTGGACAGGGAAGGGGAGCGGAGACCCAGTACTTC. Variable domain in full (rest from reference TRBV5-4 and TRBJ2-5): ETGVTQSPTHLIKTRGQQVTLRCSSQSGHNTVSWYQQALGQGPQFIFQYYREEENGRGNFPPRFSGLQFPNYSSELNVNALELDDSALYLCASSPGQGRGAETQYFGPGTRLLVL.

This clonotype was picked up a small number of times. This chain joins TRBV7-8 and TRBJ2-7; D may be TRBD2 (6 bases). V was cut by 6 bases and J by 3 bases, with 12 bases left in between. The V gene's germline CDR1 is SGHVS and CDR2 FQNEAQ. The CDR3 has 13 residues. CDR3 sequence: CASSPGLYYEQYF. CDR3 coding DNA: TGTGCCAGCAGTCCGGGACTTTACTACGAGCAGTACTTC. The full variable domain, with the rest looked up from reference TRBV7-8 and TRBJ2-7, is GAGVSQSPRYKVAKRGQDVALRCDPISGHVSLFWYQQALGQGPEFLTYFQNEAQLDKSGLPSDRFFAERPEGSVSTLKIQRTQQEDSAVYLCASSPGLYYEQYFGPGTRLTVT.

This clonotype was counted ten times or more. The V gene is TRBV7-2, the J gene TRBJ2-7; D assignment may be TRBD1 or TRBD2 (5 bases each). Germline CDR1 is SGHTA and CDR2 is FQGNSA. Trimming took off 1 base at V and 5 bases at J, with 12 bases between the two ends. The CDR3 sequence is 14 residues long. CDR3 sequence (DNA): TGTGCCAGCAGCTTAGGTGGGACCCAACACGAGCAGTACTTC. Translated: CASSLGGTQHEQYF.

The CDR3 loop reads CASSLNLVSAGEQYF. The CDR3 bases are TGTGCCAGCAGCTTAAATTTAGTCTCCGCCGGGGAGCAGTACTTC. V and J are TRBV13 and TRBJ2-7; D is unresolved. The CDR3 runs 15 residues. Germline CDR1 is PRHDT and CDR2 is FYEKMQ (reference sequence). Trimming removed 2 bases at V and 7 bases at J, with 18 bases between.

This chain joins TRBV5-1 and TRBJ2-3; D is undetermined. Trimming removed 0 bases from V and 0 bases from J, with 5 bases in between. The CDR3 runs to 14 residues. The germline V gene encodes CDR1 SGHRS and CDR2 YFSETQ. CDR3 protein: CASSLVISTDTQYF. In nucleotides, the CDR3 is TGCGCCAGCAGCTTGGTTATTAGCACAGATACGCAGTATTTT.

The rearrangement joins TRBV6-2 or TRBV6-3 to TRBJ1-1; D not certain. This CDR3 contains 13 residues. CDR1 MNHEY and CDR2 SVGEGT come from the germline V gene. V was pared by 2 bases and J by 6 bases, with 10 bases between. DNA of the CDR3: TGTGCCAGCAGTTACAAGGGCTTTGCTGAAGCTTTCTTT. This translates into CASSYKGFAEAFF.

The chain has TRBV7-8 and TRBJ2-1; 7 bases match TRBD1. V trimming: 5 bases; J trimming: 5 bases; junction bases outside the gene matches: 9. In germline, CDR1 is SGHVS, CDR2 FQNEAQ. The CDR3 is 15 residues long. CDR3 in amino acids: CASSVRDSIDNEQFF. The CDR3 DNA reads as TGTGCCAGCAGCGTAAGGGACAGCATAGACAATGAGCAGTTCTTC.

This clonotype was counted a few times. This chain links TRBV5-1 with TRBJ2-7; 15 bases fit TRBD2. CDR1 is SGHRS, CDR2 YFSETQ, per germline. V was pared by 3 bases and J by 3 bases, with 4 bases of the junction left unmatched. This CDR3 has 16 amino acids. The CDR3 sequence: CASSYAGLAGGYEQYF. CDR3 sequence (DNA): TGCGCCAGCAGCTACGCGGGACTAGCGGGGGGCTACGAGCAGTACTTC.

This clonotype was seen repeatedly, ten times or more. This chain connects TRBV6-2 or TRBV6-3 to TRBJ1-5; 7 bases fit TRBD1. This CDR3 is 14 amino acids long. Germline assignment: CDR1 MNHEY and CDR2 SVGEGT. The ends lost 0 bases at V and 4 bases at J; junction bases unmatched: 0. CDR3 sequence reads: CASSYSTGNQPQHF. The CDR3 DNA sequence: TGTGCCAGCAGTTACTCGACAGGGAATCAGCCCCAGCATTTT.

Many counts were recorded for this clonotype. The chain recombines TRBV29-1 with TRBJ1-2; D gene unclear. The CDR3 totals 14 residues. Germline V gene data show CDR1 as SQVTM and CDR2 as ANQGSEA. V lost 1 base, J lost 3 bases, and 12 bases lay in between. The CDR3, as DNA: TGCAGCGTTGAAGGTGACACAAGCTACTATGGCTACACCTTC. Translating it yields CSVEGDTSYYGYTF.

In this sample, this clonotype turned up a few times. This rearrangement joins TRBV7-9 to TRBJ2-7, with D perhaps matching TRBD2 (5 bases). Trimming removed 5 bases from V and 2 bases from J, with 13 bases in between. The CDR3 sequence is 14 residues long. Germline CDR1 is SEHNR and CDR2 is FQNEAQ (reference sequence). In DNA form, the CDR3 reads TGTGCCAGCAGCCCAAATCGGGAAACCTACGAGCAGTACTTC. Protein product: CASSPNRETYEQYF.

V and J are TRBV3-1 and TRBJ2-1; D is possibly TRBD1 (6 bases). The germline V gene encodes CDR1 LGHDT and CDR2 YNNKEL (reference sequence). The germline V and J ends were trimmed by 3 bases and 9 bases, with 18 bases remaining between them. The CDR3 runs to 15 residues. The CDR3 region has the DNA TGTGCCAGCAGCCAGGAGAATCAGGGGCTGGGTGAGCAGTTCTTC. It is translated as CASSQENQGLGEQFF.

This clonotype came up many times. This chain joins TRBV12-3 or TRBV12-4 and TRBJ2-1; 14 nucleotides agree with TRBD2. The CDR3 consists of 16 residues. V shed 3 bases, J shed 9 bases, and the junction held 7 bases outside the gene matches. CDR3 amino acids: CASSFQGTSGGSEQFF. CDR3 DNA sequence: TGTGCCAGCAGTTTCCAAGGGACTAGCGGGGGTTCTGAGCAGTTCTTC.

The chain uses TRBV12-5 and TRBJ1-1, with D uncertain. The CDR3 sequence is 14 residues long. Germline V gene lookup returns CDR1 LGHNT and CDR2 FRNRAP. V shed 1 base and J shed 1 base, with 7 bases lying between them. CDR3 in DNA: TGTGCTAGTGGTTTGGGAAACAGGAACACTGAAGCTTTCTTT. Translating it yields CASGLGNRNTEAFF.